This TCR beta chain was sequenced during a study of blood T cells in healthy people across ages. Across the whole study: The capture of about one barcoded beta molecule per two T cells was achieved by template switching.

There are 15 residues in the CDR3. CDR1 is LGHNT and CDR2 is FRNRAP in the germline V gene. Trimming took 2 bases from V and 4 from J; bases not matched to a gene: 7. General observations from the study: Age advanced and TCR beta diversity per million T cells fell, roughly linearly.

Combining a sample-barcoded 5' primer with a J-beta primer mix, a second PCR ran for about 7 to 11 cycles. In TCRdb, the 5' RACE reads were re-called with MiXCR into one record per CDR3 protein. Seen here are more than 600,000 distinct CDR3 sequences, around a quarter observed once, and the top ten hold 8% to 10%. About this clonotype: Its specificity is unknown.

These sequences were also reported in another study, on T cells of mothers and their children. That source adds: Maternal samples each gave over 10 million TCR beta CDR3 reads, and child samples roughly 3 million each. Persisting microchimeric T cell clones went undetected.

The receptor's source is a boy younger than 18 in good health. The sequencing input was blood. The rearrangement joins TRBV12-5 to TRBJ2-7; 8 nucleotides line up with TRBD1. CDR3: CASGLTTGAGYEQYF. As DNA, the CDR3 is TGTGCTAGTGGTTTGACGACAGGGGCAGGGTACGAGCAGTACTTC.